Listed below are T cell receptor beta chains from one sample, sequenced in a study of T cells in localized non-small cell lung cancer. The data were produced by immunoSEQ multiplex PCR, yet TCRdb's version contains in-frame clones alone and is incomplete. The sample lists roughly 9,900 clones; roughly 77% were seen once. Sequenced material: peripheral blood, taken before any cancer treatment. Receptors originate from a male donor older than 55 with stage I lung adenocarcinoma. Each CDR3 is given with its conserved first and last residue. Not every row has a clone size; where given, it reads once, few, many or a size class.

j_call: TRBJ1-2
clone_size: .
v_call: TRBV4-1
cdr3_aa: CASSQGGGRGDYGYTF

j_call: TRBJ2-5
clone_size: .
v_call: TRBV18
cdr3_aa: CASSRAGYQETQYF

j_call: TRBJ2-1
clone_size: .
v_call: TRBV2
cdr3_aa: CASTPDRDPRQFF

j_call: TRBJ1-1
clone_size: few
v_call: TRBV11-3
cdr3_aa: CASSPGQGQNTEAFF

j_call: TRBJ2-7
clone_size: .
v_call: TRBV20-1
cdr3_aa: CSALVFEQYF

j_call: TRBJ1-6
clone_size: few
v_call: TRBV5-5
cdr3_aa: CASSSWGPSSPLHF

j_call: TRBJ1-2
clone_size: .
v_call: TRBV28
cdr3_aa: CASSFGTGRDYGYTF

j_call: TRBJ2-7
clone_size: .
v_call: TRBV5-1
cdr3_aa: CASSPSGTGVNEQYF

j_call: TRBJ2-7
clone_size: .
v_call: TRBV27
cdr3_aa: CASSLLGTPRSYEQYF

j_call: TRBJ2-1
clone_size: .
v_call: TRBV19
cdr3_aa: CASTIYNEQFF